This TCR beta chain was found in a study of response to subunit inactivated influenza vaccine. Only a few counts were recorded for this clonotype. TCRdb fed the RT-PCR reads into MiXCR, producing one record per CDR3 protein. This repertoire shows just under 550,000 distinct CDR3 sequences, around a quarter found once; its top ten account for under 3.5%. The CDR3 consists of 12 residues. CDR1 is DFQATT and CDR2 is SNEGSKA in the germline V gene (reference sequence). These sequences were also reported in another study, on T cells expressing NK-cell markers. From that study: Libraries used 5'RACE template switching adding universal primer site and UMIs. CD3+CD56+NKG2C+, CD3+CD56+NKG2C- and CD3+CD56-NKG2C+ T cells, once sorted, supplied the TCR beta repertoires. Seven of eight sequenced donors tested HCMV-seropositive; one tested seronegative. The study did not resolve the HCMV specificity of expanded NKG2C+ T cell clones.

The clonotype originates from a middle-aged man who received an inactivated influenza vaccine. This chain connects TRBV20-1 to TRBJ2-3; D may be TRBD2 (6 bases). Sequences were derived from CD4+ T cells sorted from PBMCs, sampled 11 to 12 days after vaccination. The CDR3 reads CSQAGITDTQYF. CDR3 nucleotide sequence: TGCAGCCAAGCGGGCATCACAGATACGCAGTATTTT.